Included here is one T cell receptor (beta chain) sequence, with context. Its antigen remains unidentified. The source of the sample is a study of cytomegalovirus exposure and HLA in healthy donors. Study outcomes and limitations: First-cohort TCR clusters tended to co-occur in the 90 to 150 validation repertoires, a later analysis found.

This CDR3 is built from 14 residues. After removal of 4 bases from V and 6 bases from J, the junction contained 6 bases not matched to a gene. The germline gives CDR1 SGHRS, CDR2 YFSETQ. The repertoire was sequenced with immunoSEQ multiplex PCR; TCRdb's copy has only in-frame clones and lacks some. Of under 250,000 clones listed, over 75% are singletons. The sequence derives from a woman under 30 in good health and CMV-seropositive. The sequenced sample consisted of PBMCs. The chain combines TRBV5-1 with TRBJ2-7; 11 bases are shared with TRBD2. The CDR3 protein is CASSPLAGDGEQYF. The CDR3, as DNA: TGCGCCAGCAGCCCACTAGCGGGAGACGGCGAGCAGTACTTC.